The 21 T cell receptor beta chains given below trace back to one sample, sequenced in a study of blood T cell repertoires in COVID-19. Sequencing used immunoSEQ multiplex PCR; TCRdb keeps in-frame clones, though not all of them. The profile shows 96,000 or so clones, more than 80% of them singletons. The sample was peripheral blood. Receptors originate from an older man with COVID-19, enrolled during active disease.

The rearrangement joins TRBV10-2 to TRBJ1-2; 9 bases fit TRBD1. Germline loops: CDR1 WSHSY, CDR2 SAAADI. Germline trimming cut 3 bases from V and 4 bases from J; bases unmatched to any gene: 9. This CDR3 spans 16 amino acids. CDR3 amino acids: CASSDSGTGSRYGYTF. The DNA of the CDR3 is TGCGCCAGCAGTGATTCCGGGACAGGGTCACGCTATGGCTACACCTTC.

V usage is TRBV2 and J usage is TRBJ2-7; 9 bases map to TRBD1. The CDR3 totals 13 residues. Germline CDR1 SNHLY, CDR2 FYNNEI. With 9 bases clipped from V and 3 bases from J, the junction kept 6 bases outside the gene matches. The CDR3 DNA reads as TGTGCCAGTGAGGACAGGGGTAGCTACGAGCAGTACTTC. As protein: CASEDRGSYEQYF.

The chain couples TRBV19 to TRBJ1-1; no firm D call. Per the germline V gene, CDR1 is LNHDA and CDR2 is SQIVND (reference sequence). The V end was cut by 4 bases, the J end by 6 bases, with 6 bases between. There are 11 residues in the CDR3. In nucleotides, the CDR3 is TGTGCCAGTAGTAACGGGGCTGAAGCTTTCTTT. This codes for CASSNGAEAFF.

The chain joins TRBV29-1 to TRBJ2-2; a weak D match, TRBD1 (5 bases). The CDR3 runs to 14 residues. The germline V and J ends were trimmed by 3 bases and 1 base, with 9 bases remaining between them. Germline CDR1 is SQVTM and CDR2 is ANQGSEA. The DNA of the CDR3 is TGCAGCGTTGAGGGCAGGGAGAACACCGGGGAGCTGTTTTTT. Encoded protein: CSVEGRENTGELFF.

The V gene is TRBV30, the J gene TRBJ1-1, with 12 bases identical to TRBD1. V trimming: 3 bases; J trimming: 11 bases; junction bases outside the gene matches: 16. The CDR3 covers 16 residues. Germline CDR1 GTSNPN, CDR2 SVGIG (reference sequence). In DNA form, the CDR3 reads TGTGCCTGGAGGAAAACTCCGGGACAGGGGGCGGGTTGGGCTTTCTTT. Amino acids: CAWRKTPGQGAGWAFF.

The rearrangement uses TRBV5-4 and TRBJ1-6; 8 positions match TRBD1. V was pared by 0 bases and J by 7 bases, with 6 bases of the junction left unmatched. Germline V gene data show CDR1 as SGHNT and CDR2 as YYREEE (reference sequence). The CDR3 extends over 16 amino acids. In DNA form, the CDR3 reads TGTGCCAGCAGCTTGGGAGGGGCAGGGGGCAATTCACCCCTCCACTTT. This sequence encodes CASSLGGAGGNSPLHF.

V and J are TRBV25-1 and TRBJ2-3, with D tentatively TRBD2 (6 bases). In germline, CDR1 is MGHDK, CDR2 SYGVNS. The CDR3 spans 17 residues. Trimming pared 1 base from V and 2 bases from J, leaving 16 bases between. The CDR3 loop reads CASSESGGAYNTDTQYF. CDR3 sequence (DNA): TGTGCCAGCAGTGAATCTGGAGGGGCCTACAACACAGATACGCAGTATTTT.

The CDR3 is CASSLVVTGEDTEAFF. In DNA, the CDR3 is TGTGCCAGCAGCTTAGTTGTGACAGGGGAAGATACTGAAGCTTTCTTT. The genes are TRBV7-8 and TRBJ1-1; 8 nucleotides match TRBD1. This CDR3 region has 16 residues. Per germline, CDR1 SGHVS and CDR2 FQNEAQ. After removal of 1 base from V and 5 bases from J, the junction contained 9 bases not matched to a gene.

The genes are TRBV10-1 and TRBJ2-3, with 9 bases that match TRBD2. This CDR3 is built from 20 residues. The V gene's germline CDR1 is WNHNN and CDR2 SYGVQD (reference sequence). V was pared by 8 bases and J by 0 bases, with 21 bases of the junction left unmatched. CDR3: CASSEGASGKPLGSTDTQYF. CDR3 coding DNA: TGCGCCAGCTCCGAGGGGGCTAGCGGGAAGCCCCTTGGGAGCACAGATACGCAGTATTTT.

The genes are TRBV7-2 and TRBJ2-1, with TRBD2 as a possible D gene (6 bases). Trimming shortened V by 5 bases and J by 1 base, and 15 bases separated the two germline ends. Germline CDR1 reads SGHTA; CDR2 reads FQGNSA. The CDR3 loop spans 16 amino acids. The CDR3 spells CASSGFGGGSYNEQFF. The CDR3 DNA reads TGTGCCAGCAGCGGTTTTGGGGGAGGTTCCTACAATGAGCAGTTCTTC.

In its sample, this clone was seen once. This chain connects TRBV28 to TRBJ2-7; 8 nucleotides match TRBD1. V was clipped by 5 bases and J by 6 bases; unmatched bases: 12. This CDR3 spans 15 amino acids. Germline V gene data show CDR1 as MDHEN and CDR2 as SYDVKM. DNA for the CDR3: TGTGCCAGCAGTGACCAGACAGGGGTCGGGTTCGAGCAGTACTTC. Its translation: CASSDQTGVGFEQYF.

In DNA form, the CDR3 reads TGTGCCAGCAGTTACTGGGCACCGGGATTCCCGAACAATGAGCAGTTCTTC. Protein product: CASSYWAPGFPNNEQFF. The V and J genes are TRBV6-2 or TRBV6-3 and TRBJ2-1, with D perhaps TRBD2 (5 bases). Trimming shortened V by 1 base and J by 5 bases, and 18 bases separated the two germline ends. Germline CDR1 and CDR2: MNHEY and SVGEGT. This CDR3 comprises 17 residues.

In DNA, the CDR3 is TGTGCCAGCAGCTTGAATGCAGGGAAAGAGACCCAGTACTTC. Amino acids: CASSLNAGKETQYF. The J gene is TRBJ2-5, the V gene TRBV5-4, with TRBD1 as a possible D gene (5 bases). The CDR3 extends over 14 amino acids. CDR1 and CDR2 (germline): SGHNT, YYREEE (reference sequence). The V end lost 1 base, the J end lost 3 bases, and 10 bases lay between the germline ends.

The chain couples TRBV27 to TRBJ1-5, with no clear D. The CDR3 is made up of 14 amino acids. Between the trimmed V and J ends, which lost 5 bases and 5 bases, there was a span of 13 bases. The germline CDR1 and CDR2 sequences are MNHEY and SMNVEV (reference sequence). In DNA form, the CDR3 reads TGTGCCAGCAGTCCCCGGAGGACGGATCAGCCCCAGCATTTT. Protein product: CASSPRRTDQPQHF.

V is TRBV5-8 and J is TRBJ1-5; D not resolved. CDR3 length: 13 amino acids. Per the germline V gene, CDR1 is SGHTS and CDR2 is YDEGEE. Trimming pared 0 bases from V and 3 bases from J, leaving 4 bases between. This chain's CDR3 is CASSLGVNQPQHF. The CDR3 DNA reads TGTGCCAGCAGCTTGGGAGTCAATCAGCCCCAGCATTTT. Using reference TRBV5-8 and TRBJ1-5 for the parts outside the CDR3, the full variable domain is EAGVTQSPTHLIKTRGQQATLRCSPISGHTSVYWYQQALGLGLQFLLWYDEGEERNRGNFPPRFSGRQFPNYSSELNVNALELEDSALYLCASSLGVNQPQHFGDGTRLSIL.

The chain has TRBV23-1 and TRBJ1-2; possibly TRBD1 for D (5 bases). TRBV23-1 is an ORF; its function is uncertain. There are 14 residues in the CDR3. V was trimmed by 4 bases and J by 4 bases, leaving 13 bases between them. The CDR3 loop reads CASSRRDGGYGYTF. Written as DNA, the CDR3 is TGCGCCAGCAGTCGTCGAGACGGGGGCTATGGCTACACCTTC.

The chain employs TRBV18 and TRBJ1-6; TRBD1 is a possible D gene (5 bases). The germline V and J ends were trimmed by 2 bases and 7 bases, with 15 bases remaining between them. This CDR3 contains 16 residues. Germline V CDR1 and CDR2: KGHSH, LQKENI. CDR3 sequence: CASSPNARQPNSPLHF. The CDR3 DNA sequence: TGTGCCAGCTCACCAAACGCAAGACAGCCCAATTCACCCCTCCACTTT.

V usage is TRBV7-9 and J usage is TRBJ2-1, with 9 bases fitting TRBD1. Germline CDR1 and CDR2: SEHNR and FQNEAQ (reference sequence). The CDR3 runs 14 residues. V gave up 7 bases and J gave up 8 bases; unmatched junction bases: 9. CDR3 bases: TGTGCCAGCATCCGGACAGGGGTAGTCGATGAGCAGTTCTTC. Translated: CASIRTGVVDEQFF.

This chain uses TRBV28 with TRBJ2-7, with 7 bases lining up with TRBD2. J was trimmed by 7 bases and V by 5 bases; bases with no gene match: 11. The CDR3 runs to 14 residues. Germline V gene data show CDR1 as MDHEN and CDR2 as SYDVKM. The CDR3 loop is CASSLGTTPWEQYF. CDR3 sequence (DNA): TGTGCCAGCAGTCTCGGGACTACCCCTTGGGAGCAGTACTTC.

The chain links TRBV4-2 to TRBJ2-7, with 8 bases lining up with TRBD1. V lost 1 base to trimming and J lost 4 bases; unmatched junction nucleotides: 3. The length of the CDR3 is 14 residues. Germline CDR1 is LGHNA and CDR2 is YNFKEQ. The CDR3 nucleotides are TGTGCCAGCAGCCAAGGCAGGGGGCTTTACGAGCAGTACTTC. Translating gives CASSQGRGLYEQYF.

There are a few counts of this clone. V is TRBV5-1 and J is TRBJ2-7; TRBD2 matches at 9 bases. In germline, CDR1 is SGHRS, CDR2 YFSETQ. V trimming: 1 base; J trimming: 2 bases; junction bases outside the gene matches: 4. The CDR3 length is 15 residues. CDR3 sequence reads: CASSLTLAGPYEQYF. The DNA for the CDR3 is TGCGCCAGCAGCTTGACCCTAGCGGGACCCTACGAGCAGTACTTC.